The 13 T cell receptor beta chains presented below share a single source sample, sequenced in a study of blood T cell repertoires in COVID-19. The assay was immunoSEQ multiplex PCR, and TCRdb's table has in-frame clones only and misses some. The sample includes approximately 21,000 clones, 85% to 90% of them seen just once. Material for sequencing was peripheral blood. The receptors come from a man in his 70s with active COVID-19.

This clone was found a few times. The chain uses TRBV3-1 (or the pseudogene TRBV3-2) and TRBJ1-6; no definite D call. Germline values: CDR1 LGHDT, CDR2 YNNKEL (reference sequence). V shed 0 bases and J shed 0 bases, with 6 bases lying between them. The CDR3 is made up of 16 amino acids. CDR3 protein: CASSQERISYNSPLHF. The CDR3 nucleotides are TGTGCCAGCAGCCAAGAGCGAATCTCCTATAATTCACCCCTCCACTTT.

The V and J genes are TRBV4-1 and TRBJ2-7, with D possibly TRBD1 on 6 matching bases. The CDR3 has 14 amino acids. Trimming left V 1 base short and J 5 bases short, with 12 bases between. Germline V lookup: CDR1 MGHRA, CDR2 YSYEKL. The CDR3 is CASSQAGQWDEQYF. The DNA for the CDR3 is TGCGCCAGCAGCCAAGCCGGACAGTGGGACGAGCAGTACTTC.

This clone showed up just a few times. The chain joins TRBV12-3 or TRBV12-4 to TRBJ1-5; D is unclear. The CDR3 extends over 13 amino acids. The ends were cut back, 3 bases at V and 4 bases at J, with 7 bases in the middle. Here the CDR3 reads CASSLRKNQPQHF. Here the CDR3 DNA reads TGTGCCAGCAGTTTGAGGAAGAATCAGCCCCAGCATTTT.

The chain links TRBV2 to TRBJ2-2; D gene uncertain. Germline CDR1 SNHLY, CDR2 FYNNEI. The CDR3 consists of 16 residues. V shed 5 bases and J shed 0 bases, with 13 bases lying between them. For the CDR3, the DNA is TGTGCCAGCAGTCGCAGTAGCCTCGCGAACACCGGGGAGCTGTTTTTT. It encodes CASSRSSLANTGELFF.

This chain connects TRBV6-5 to TRBJ2-1, with 8 bases that match TRBD1. This CDR3 spans 15 amino acids. The V gene's germline CDR1 is MNHEY and CDR2 SVGAGI. The V gene end was trimmed by 6 bases and the J gene end by 10 bases; junction bases not matched to a gene: 14. CDR3 in amino acids: CASSVPGQAALEQFF. Written as DNA, the CDR3 is TGTGCCAGCAGCGTACCGGGACAGGCTGCTTTGGAGCAGTTCTTC.

This clone appeared once. The CDR3 loop reads CASSLGLAVYEQYF. CDR3 sequence (DNA): TGTGCCAGCAGCTTGGGGCTAGCGGTCTACGAGCAGTACTTC. This rearrangement joins TRBV5-5 to TRBJ2-7; 7 nucleotides match TRBD2. Germline-derived CDR1 and CDR2 are SGHKS and YYEKEE (reference sequence). CDR3 size: 14 residues. J was trimmed by 3 bases and V by 0 bases; bases with no gene match: 3.

V gene TRBV7-2 combines with J gene TRBJ1-4, with D perhaps TRBD1 (6 bases). V lost 5 bases to trimming and J lost 3 bases, with 13 bases between them. The CDR3 spans 15 residues. Looked up from germline, CDR1 is SGHTA and CDR2 is FQGNSA. The CDR3 loop reads CASSAQGWANEKLFF. CDR3 coding DNA: TGTGCCAGCAGCGCGCAGGGGTGGGCTAATGAAAAACTGTTTTTT. Looking up the rest from reference TRBV7-2 and TRBJ1-4 gives the full variable domain: GAGVSQSPSNKVTEKGKDVELRCDPISGHTALYWYRQSLGQGLEFLIYFQGNSAPDKSGLPSDRFSAERTGGSVSTLTIQRTQQEDSAVYLCASSAQGWANEKLFFGSGTQLSVL.

The chain employs TRBV6-4 and TRBJ1-4; D not certain. The CDR3 loop spans 14 amino acids. CDR1 is MRHNA and CDR2 is SNTAGT in the germline V gene. V gave up 7 bases and J gave up 6 bases, with 15 bases separating them. CDR3: CASNPGVHDEKLFF. The CDR3 nucleotides are TGTGCCAGCAACCCCGGGGTACATGATGAAAAACTGTTTTTT.

In DNA form, the CDR3 reads TGTGCCAGCACTACAGGGGCGTTTAACTATGGCTACACCTTC. Encoded protein: CASTTGAFNYGYTF. The J gene is TRBJ1-2, the V gene TRBV28; TRBD1 matches 7 bases. With 7 bases clipped from V and 1 base from J, the junction kept 6 bases outside the gene matches. Germline V gene data show CDR1 as MDHEN and CDR2 as SYDVKM. The length of the CDR3 is 14 residues.

The chain combines TRBV19 with TRBJ1-1; D is unclear. The germline CDR1 and CDR2 sequences are LNHDA and SQIVND (reference sequence). V lost 7 bases and J lost 2, with 8 bases in between. CDR3 length equals 12 residues. DNA for the CDR3: TGTGCCAGTAAGATCGGTAACACTGAAGCTTTCTTT. It translates to CASKIGNTEAFF.

This rearrangement joins TRBV18 to TRBJ1-2; 9 positions agree with TRBD1. The germline gives CDR1 KGHSH, CDR2 LQKENI. Germline trimming cut 3 bases from V and 5 bases from J; bases unmatched to any gene: 4. The CDR3 sequence is 14 residues long. This CDR3 reads CASSPTGGSYGYTF. DNA of the CDR3: TGTGCCAGCTCACCGACAGGGGGATCTTATGGCTACACCTTC.

The chain uses TRBV7-9 and TRBJ2-5; TRBD2 aligns across 10 bases. The CDR3 loop spans 16 amino acids. The germline V gene has CDR1 SEHNR and CDR2 FQNEAQ (reference sequence). The junction had 10 bases not matched to a gene; V was cut back by 4 bases and J by 5 bases. CDR3 DNA: TGTGCCAGCAGCTCGAGGGGGCTAGCGGGAGTCGAGACCCAGTACTTC. Its protein is CASSSRGLAGVETQYF.

This chain connects TRBV2 to TRBJ2-1, with 8 nucleotides matching TRBD2. Trimming at V came to 4 bases and at J to 6 bases, leaving 8 bases not matched to a gene. Germline CDR1 and CDR2: SNHLY and FYNNEI. The CDR3 contains 15 residues. CDR3 amino acids: CASSAQRESFNEQFF. In nucleotides, the CDR3 is TGTGCCAGCAGTGCCCAGCGGGAGAGTTTCAATGAGCAGTTCTTC.